Following are 5 T cell receptor beta chains from one sample sequenced in a study of T cells after yellow fever vaccination. One entry per CDR3 protein, called by TCRdb with MiXCR from the 5' RACE reads. The top ten hold approximately 15% of the sample, which has approximately 580,000 distinct CDR3 sequences, less than 20% seen once. Specimen: PBMCs, collected less than 6 days after the first yellow fever vaccination. All receptors derive from a man between 18 and 35 years old who received the YFV17D yellow fever vaccine.

A few counts support this clonotype. V and J are TRBV11-2 and TRBJ2-1, with D perhaps TRBD1 (6 bases). The germline V gene encodes CDR1 SGHAT and CDR2 FQNNGV. With 5 bases removed from V and 0 bases from J, the gap between germline ends came to 26 bases. The CDR3 has 20 amino acids. CDR3 sequence reads: CASSHPRGRGTVGSYNEQFF. The CDR3 DNA follows: TGTGCCAGCAGCCACCCGCGCGGCAGGGGAACAGTAGGCTCCTACAATGAGCAGTTCTTC.

This chain connects TRBV7-2 to TRBJ2-5; possibly TRBD1 for D (6 bases). Trimming pared 4 bases from V and 2 bases from J, leaving 11 bases between. Looked up from germline, CDR1 is SGHTA and CDR2 is FQGNSA. The length of the CDR3 is 14 residues. Here the CDR3 DNA reads TGTGCCAGCAGCTCGCAAAGGGGGCAAGAGACCCAGTACTTC. It yields the protein CASSSQRGQETQYF.

In its sample, this clonotype was seen a few times. The CDR3 loop reads CSAIHRGPPIGYTF. The CDR3 nucleotides read TGCAGTGCAATCCACAGGGGGCCTCCTATTGGCTACACCTTC. This rearrangement joins TRBV20-1 to TRBJ1-2, with 9 bases identical to TRBD1. The CDR3 spans 14 residues. Trimming removed 6 bases from V and 7 bases from J; junction bases left unmatched: 12. Germline V lookup: CDR1 DFQATT, CDR2 SNEGSKA (reference sequence).

The chain joins TRBV7-9 to TRBJ2-3; 12 nucleotides agree with TRBD2. The V segment lost 4 bases and the J segment 2 bases; nucleotides outside the gene matches: 7. The germline V gene encodes CDR1 SEHNR and CDR2 FQNEAQ (reference sequence). The CDR3 has 17 residues. The CDR3 DNA reads as TGTGCCAGCAGCTCGTGGCGGACTAGCGGGGACACAGATACGCAGTATTTT. Translating gives CASSSWRTSGDTDTQYF.

This chain uses TRBV6-5 with TRBJ1-6; TRBD1 agrees at 11 bases. The J segment lost 7 bases and the V segment lost 1 base, leaving 9 bases of the junction unmatched. The CDR3 extends over 18 amino acids. CDR1 is MNHEY and CDR2 is SVGAGI in the germline V gene. The CDR3 DNA reads TGTGCCAGCAGTTACTTAACATCGGGACAGGGGGAAAATTCACCCCTCCACTTT. Protein product: CASSYLTSGQGENSPLHF.